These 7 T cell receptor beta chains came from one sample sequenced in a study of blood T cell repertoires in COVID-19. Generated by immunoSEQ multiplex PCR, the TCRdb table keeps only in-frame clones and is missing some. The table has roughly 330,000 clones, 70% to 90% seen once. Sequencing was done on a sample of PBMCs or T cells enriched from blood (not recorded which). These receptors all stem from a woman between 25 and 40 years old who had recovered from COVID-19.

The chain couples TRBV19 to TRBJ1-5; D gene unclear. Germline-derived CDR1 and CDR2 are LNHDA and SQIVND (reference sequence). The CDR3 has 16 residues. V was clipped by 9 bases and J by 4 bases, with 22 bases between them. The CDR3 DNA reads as TGTGCCAGCCTCGAAGCGCGCACTTCCTTTAATCAGCCCCAGCATTTT. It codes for CASLEARTSFNQPQHF.

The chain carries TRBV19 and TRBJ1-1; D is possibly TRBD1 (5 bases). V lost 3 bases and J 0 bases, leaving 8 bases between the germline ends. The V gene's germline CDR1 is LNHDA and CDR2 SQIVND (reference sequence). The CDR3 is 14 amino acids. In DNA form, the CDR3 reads TGTGCCAGTAGTATTGACAGTATGAACACTGAAGCTTTCTTT. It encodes CASSIDSMNTEAFF.

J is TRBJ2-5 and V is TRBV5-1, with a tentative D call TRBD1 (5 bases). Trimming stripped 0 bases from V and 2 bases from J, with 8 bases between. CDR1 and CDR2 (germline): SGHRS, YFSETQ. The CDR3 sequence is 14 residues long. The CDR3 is CASSLGQQQETQYF. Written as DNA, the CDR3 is TGCGCCAGCAGCTTGGGACAGCAACAAGAGACCCAGTACTTC.

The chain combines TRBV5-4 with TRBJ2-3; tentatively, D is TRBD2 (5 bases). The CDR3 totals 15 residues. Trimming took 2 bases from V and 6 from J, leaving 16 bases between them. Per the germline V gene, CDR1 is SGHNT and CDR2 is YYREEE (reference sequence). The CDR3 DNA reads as TGTGCCAGCAGCTTTTCGGTGACTACTGGGGATACGCAGTATTTT. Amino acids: CASSFSVTTGDTQYF.

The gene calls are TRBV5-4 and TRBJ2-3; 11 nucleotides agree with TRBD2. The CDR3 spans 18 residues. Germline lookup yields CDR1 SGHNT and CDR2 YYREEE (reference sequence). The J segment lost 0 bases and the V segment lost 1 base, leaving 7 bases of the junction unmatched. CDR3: CASSLRLAGGSSTDTQYF. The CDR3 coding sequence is TGTGCCAGCAGCTTGCGCCTAGCGGGGGGATCTAGCACAGATACGCAGTATTTT.

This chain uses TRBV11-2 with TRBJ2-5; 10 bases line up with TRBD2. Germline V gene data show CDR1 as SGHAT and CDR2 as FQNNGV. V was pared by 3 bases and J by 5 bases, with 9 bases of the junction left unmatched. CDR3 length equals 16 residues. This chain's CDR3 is CASSFGLAGALETQYF. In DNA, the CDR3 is TGTGCCAGCAGCTTTGGGCTAGCGGGGGCCCTGGAGACCCAGTACTTC.

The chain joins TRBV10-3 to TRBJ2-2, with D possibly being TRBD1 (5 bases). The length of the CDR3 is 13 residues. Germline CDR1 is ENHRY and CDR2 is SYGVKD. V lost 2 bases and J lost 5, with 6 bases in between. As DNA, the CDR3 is TGTGCCATCAGTGAGACAGGTACCGGGGAGCTGTTTTTT. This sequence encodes CAISETGTGELFF.